This T cell receptor (beta chain) was sequenced in a study of shared clonotypes between healthy human individuals. Looking at the study overall: In total, the donors were a couple of women and three men aged 18 to 49.

The authors distributed each subset's genomic DNA evenly over several immunoSEQ plates. Tens of thousands of T cell genomes (approximately 180 ng DNA) went into each sorted-subset replicate. Using immunoSEQ multiplex PCR, the repertoire was profiled, and TCRdb retains in-frame clones only, with some absent. Among millions of clones listed, 85% to 95% were seen once. Naive CD8 cells, CD45RO-negative and positively selected for CCR7, excluded terminally differentiated effector memory CD45RA+ cells. V gave up 2 bases and J gave up 0 bases, with 8 bases separating them. The germline gives CDR1 SGHAT, CDR2 FQNNGV. The CDR3 covers 15 residues.

The sequenced sample was naive CD8+ T cells sorted from blood. This receptor was taken from a man aged 18 to 30 in good health. J is TRBJ2-1 and V is TRBV11-2; D not resolved. In DNA, the CDR3 is TGTGCCAGCAGCTTATTCCAGAGCTCCTACAATGAGCAGTTCTTC. This sequence encodes CASSLFQSSYNEQFF.